This T cell receptor beta chain was obtained from a study of OX40 agonist ivuxolimab in advanced cancers. Regarding the study in general: Ivuxolimab was a fully human IgG2 agonistic monoclonal antibody targeting the costimulatory receptor OX40 (CD134). The paper covers the monotherapy dose-escalation part of the phase I ivuxolimab trial, which included N of about 56 patients. In the dose-escalation cohort, nearly 85% of patients were male, and the mean age was approximately 60 years with a range of 23 to 79. Of the approximately 50 patients in dose escalation, some 20 had hepatocellular carcinoma, some 15 had melanoma, 9 had renal cell carcinoma and 9 had head and neck cancer. Patients were allowed to have had prior anti-PD-1, anti-PD-L1 or anti-CTLA-4 therapy, and approximately 43% of the dose-escalation patients had previously received checkpoint inhibitors. Intravenous ivuxolimab was administered to patients every 2 weeks at six dose levels: 0.01, 0.1, 0.3, 1.5, 3 and 10 mg/kg. Peripheral TCRbeta sequencing was intended to test whether TCR sequence diversity was altered and clonal T-cell expansion was caused by ivuxolimab. Partial responses occurred in three dose-escalation patients: two with cutaneous melanoma and one with hepatocellular carcinoma. Overall results and qualifications from the work: At doses of 0.1 to 3.0 mg/kg, clonal expansion of both CD4+ and CD8+ blood T cells was observed from baseline to week 6. In the 0.1-3.0 mg/kg groups, partial responders had among the lowest normalized peripheral clonal expansion, particularly in CD8+ T cells. Low levels of normalized T-cell clonal expansion were also shown by some nonresponding patients. Which antigens the clonally expanded peripheral T cells were specific for was not determined. After ivuxolimab, CD8+ T cells had more expanded clones than CD4+ T cells on average.

This clone has a handful of counts. Its antigen target is currently unknown. Base qualities are not provided; no much larger clone lies one nucleotide away. Patients with a history of autoimmune disease or receiving systemic immunosuppression were excluded from the trial. In every dose cohort, peripheral blood was drawn for TCR sequencing at baseline, cycle 4 day 1, and cycle 7 day 1. The samples were taken from a phase I, first-in-human, multicenter, open-label dose-escalation trial of ivuxolimab. Adults with locally advanced or metastatic melanoma, renal cell, hepatocellular, or head and neck squamous cell carcinoma were enrolled in the trial. Before TCR sequencing, CD4+ T cells and CD8+ T cells from peripheral blood were sorted into separate populations. From cysteine to phenylalanine, the CDR3 is 11 amino acids long. Only the CDR3 DNA is retained, 33 bases long and in frame from the first base. Between the V and J ends, shortened by 6 bases and 5 bases respectively, the junction contains 10 bases. CDR1 and CDR2, looked up from the germline V gene (reference sequence), are GTSNPN and SVGIG.

For sequencing of the TCRbeta CDR3 region, genomic DNA was extracted from the sorted cells. The immunoSEQ Assay was used for sequencing of TCRbeta CDR3 regions. The clones in this table, taken by TCRdb from immuneACCESS, are in-frame only. Not every clone is retained; where verified, under half of the shortfall comes from an unresolved V gene, and the cause of the rest is unknown. Counted in this sample were tens of thousands of clones; approximately 85% of them appeared once. 3% to 4.5% of the sample is taken by the ten largest. The receptor's source is an adult with an advanced solid tumor such as melanoma, head and neck, liver or kidney cancer. The chain was built from TRBV30 and TRBJ1-1, with the identity of the D gene unclear. The input for sequencing was CD4+ or CD8+ T cells sorted from blood, taken in a trial of the OX40 agonist ivuxolimab. In nucleotides, the sequence is TGTGCCTGCTCCCGGGCTACTGAAGCTTTCTTT. It codes for CACSRATEAFF. With the rest looked up from the reference TRBV30 and TRBJ1-1 genes rather than sequenced, the full variable domain is SQTIHQWPATLVQPVGSPLSLECTVEGTSNPNLYWYRQAAGRGLQLLFYSVGIGQISSEVPQNLSASRPQDRQFILSSKKLLLSDSGFYLCACSRATEAFFGQGTRLTVV.